This TCR beta chain was captured in a study of cytomegalovirus exposure and HLA in healthy donors. Study-wide points: Most TCR sequences showed up rarely, but some public TCRs showed up in many donors.

In the case of this clone: No antigen is known for it.

The PCR employed 60 Vbeta primers together with 13 Jbeta primers. Sequencing used immunoSEQ multiplex PCR; TCRdb keeps in-frame clones, though not all of them. Altogether fewer than 200,000 clones are present, around 68% being singletons, with the ten largest covering approximately 1.5%. Germline V gene sequence: CDR1 SGHNT, CDR2 YYREEE (reference sequence). This CDR3 has 14 residues. V was clipped by 6 bases and J by 4 bases; unmatched bases: 5. The rearrangement joins TRBV5-4 to TRBJ2-1; 9 positions agree with TRBD2. Sequencing input: PBMCs. This TCR came from a man aged 50-60 years in good health and CMV-seronegative. The CDR3 DNA is TGTGCCAGCAAAATTAGCGGGGGATACAATGAGCAGTTCTTC. Translation gives CASKISGGYNEQFF.